This TCR beta chain stems from a study of blood T cell repertoires in COVID-19. At the level of the study: Sites across the United States, Italy and Spain contributed samples from acute and convalescent COVID-19. T cells, B-cell-depleted T cells, or PBMCs provided the cDNA or gDNA that served as material.

Data came from immunoSEQ multiplex PCR; TCRdb stores just in-frame clones and leaves some out. The table includes 330,000 or so clones, around 90% detected once. There are a few counts of this clone. Trimming shortened V by 0 bases and J by 5 bases, and 8 bases separated the two germline ends. The germline V gene has CDR1 ENHRY and CDR2 SYGVKD. The CDR3 totals 15 residues. The V gene is TRBV10-3, the J gene TRBJ1-6, with a possible D match to TRBD1 (6 bases). Specimen: peripheral blood. The receptor's source is a woman aged 55-69 years with COVID-19, enrolled during active disease. CDR3 coding DNA: TGTGCCATCAGTGAGTCCACAGGGCATAATTCACCCCTCCACTTT. It codes for CAISESTGHNSPLHF.